The 25 T cell receptor beta chains below come from one sample, sequenced in a study of blood T cell repertoires in COVID-19. Generated by immunoSEQ multiplex PCR, the TCRdb table keeps only in-frame clones and is missing some. The sample holds roughly 49,000 clones, 83% seen once. Sequencing used peripheral blood. The receptor source for this set is a middle-aged man with acute or convalescent COVID-19.

V is TRBV4-2 and J is TRBJ1-4; 8 nucleotides match TRBD1. Trimming removed 5 bases from V and 8 bases from J; junction bases left unmatched: 7. Per the germline V gene, CDR1 is LGHNA and CDR2 is YNFKEQ. CDR3 length: 14 amino acids. CDR3 DNA: TGTGCCAGCAGCTTAGGACAGGGAGACGAAAAACTGTTTTTT. Its protein product is CASSLGQGDEKLFF.

The rearrangement uses TRBV6-1 and TRBJ2-7, with 11 bases fitting TRBD2. The J segment lost 3 bases and the V segment lost 1 base, leaving 2 bases of the junction unmatched. CDR1 is MNHNS, CDR2 SASEGT, per germline. CDR3 size: 15 residues. The CDR3 nucleotides are TGTGCCAGCAGTGAAGGGACTAGCGGGTACTACGAGCAGTACGTC. This gives the protein CASSEGTSGYYEQYV.

The chain has TRBV5-1 and TRBJ1-1, with TRBD1 as a possible D gene (5 bases). Germline CDR1 reads SGHRS; CDR2 reads YFSETQ. Between the trimmed V and J ends, which lost 7 bases and 3 bases, there was a span of 13 bases. The CDR3 has 13 amino acids. CDR3 sequence: CASARAVDTEAFF. DNA of the CDR3: TGCGCCAGCGCCAGGGCAGTCGACACTGAAGCTTTCTTT.

The sample holds a few counts of this clone. The chain carries TRBV7-2 and TRBJ2-1, with 10 bases matching TRBD2. The germline CDR1 and CDR2 sequences are SGHTA and FQGNSA. After removal of 0 bases from V and 3 bases from J, the junction contained 5 bases not matched to a gene. The length of the CDR3 is 17 residues. The CDR3 DNA follows: TGTGCCAGCAGCTTAGCGTCGCTAGCGGGGGACTACAATGAGCAGTTCTTC. Translated: CASSLASLAGDYNEQFF.

Only a few counts were recorded for this clone. The gene calls are TRBV5-8 and TRBJ1-5; 7 bases fit TRBD1. The CDR3 runs to 15 residues. The germline CDR1 and CDR2 sequences are SGHTS and YDEGEE. V shed 4 bases, J shed 4 bases, and the junction held 8 bases outside the gene matches. CDR3 nucleotides: TGTGCCAGCAGCACTGGACAGGCTGTGAATCAGCCCCAGCATTTT. This encodes CASSTGQAVNQPQHF.

The chain links TRBV21-1 to TRBJ1-2; the table's TRBD1 call for D was not verified on the DNA. TRBV21-1 is designated a pseudogene. The CDR3 sequence is 16 residues long. This CDR3 is CASSKGTGPGIYGYTF. Here the CDR3 DNA reads TGTGCCAGCAGCAAAGGGACAGGGCCCGGGATCTATGGCTACACCTTC.

J is TRBJ1-3 and V is TRBV27, with a weak D call TRBD1 (6 bases). The CDR3 is 15 residues long. Germline CDR1 is MNHEY and CDR2 is SMNVEV (reference sequence). Trimming shortened V by 2 bases and J by 3 bases, and 11 bases separated the two germline ends. The chain's CDR3 is CASSLIAGDGNTIYF. CDR3 coding DNA: TGTGCCAGCAGTTTAATTGCAGGGGATGGAAACACCATATATTTT.

This clone appeared a single time. The rearrangement links TRBV5-1 to TRBJ1-2; tentatively, D is TRBD1 (6 bases). From germline, CDR1 is SGHRS and CDR2 YFSETQ. The V end lost 4 bases, the J end lost 4 bases, and 17 bases lay between the germline ends. The CDR3 loop spans 15 amino acids. The CDR3: CASSLNGGPLYGYTF. The DNA for the CDR3 is TGCGCCAGCAGCCTCAACGGGGGGCCCCTCTATGGCTACACCTTC.

This clone showed up just a few times. The chain couples TRBV7-6 to TRBJ2-1; 12 bases map to TRBD2. V shed 4 bases, J shed 5 bases, and the junction held 6 bases outside the gene matches. The CDR3 has 16 amino acids. Germline V gives CDR1 SGHVS, CDR2 FNYEAQ. The CDR3 nucleotides read TGTGCCAGCAGCTCTCTAGCGGGGGGGTTCGACAATGAGCAGTTCTTC. Translated: CASSSLAGGFDNEQFF.

This chain uses TRBV6-5 with TRBJ1-2; the D is unclear. In germline, CDR1 is MNHEY, CDR2 SVGAGI. Trimming left V 3 bases short and J 4 bases short, with 9 bases between. The CDR3 is 13 residues long. In DNA, the CDR3 is TGTGCCAGCAGTTATACAGAGATCTATGGCTACACCTTC. It is translated as CASSYTEIYGYTF.

The chain's CDR3 is CASSLAGGAYETQYF. DNA for the CDR3: TGTGCCAGCAGCTTGGCAGGGGGCGCGTATGAGACCCAGTACTTC. The gene calls are TRBV7-6 and TRBJ2-5; TRBD1 matches at 8 bases. Germline V gives CDR1 SGHVS, CDR2 FNYEAQ. The CDR3 totals 15 residues. Losses at the gene ends were 3 bases for V and 5 bases for J; bases not matched to a gene: 8.

The chain links TRBV7-2 to TRBJ1-6, with TRBD1 as a possible D gene (5 bases). Trimming took 7 bases from V and 10 from J, leaving 14 bases between them. The CDR3 covers 13 residues. Germline V gene lookup returns CDR1 SGHTA and CDR2 FQGNSA. This CDR3 reads CASTTGGYSPLHF. In DNA form, the CDR3 reads TGTGCCAGCACCACGGGGGGGTACTCACCCCTCCACTTT. Variable domain in full (rest from reference TRBV7-2 and TRBJ1-6): GAGVSQSPSNKVTEKGKDVELRCDPISGHTALYWYRQSLGQGLEFLIYFQGNSAPDKSGLPSDRFSAERTGGSVSTLTIQRTQQEDSAVYLCASTTGGYSPLHFGNGTRLTVT.

A few counts support this clone. This sequence joins TRBV6-5 and TRBJ1-6, with D possibly TRBD1 on 6 matching bases. The CDR3 is 14 residues long. Trimming removed 6 bases at V and 3 bases at J, with 9 bases between. CDR1 is MNHEY, CDR2 SVGAGI, per germline. CDR3 protein: CASSPGVYNSPLHF. The CDR3, as DNA: TGTGCCAGCAGCCCAGGGGTCTATAATTCACCCCTCCACTTT.

A single count supports this clone. The V gene is TRBV6-5, the J gene TRBJ2-7, with a weak D call TRBD2 (5 bases). The CDR3 consists of 13 residues. CDR1 is MNHEY, CDR2 SVGAGI, per germline. V gave up 0 bases and J gave up 3 bases, with 6 bases separating them. DNA of the CDR3: TGTGCCAGCAGTTACTCGGAGGTCTACGAGCAGTACGTC. This encodes CASSYSEVYEQYV.

The chain has TRBV7-9 and TRBJ2-5; 9 nucleotides match TRBD1. The CDR3 loop spans 15 amino acids. Germline V lookup: CDR1 SEHNR, CDR2 FQNEAQ (reference sequence). J gave up 4 bases and V 1 base, and 4 bases lay outside the gene matches. Here the CDR3 reads CASSLGQGDSETQYF. Written as DNA, the CDR3 is TGTGCCAGCAGCTTAGGACAGGGGGATTCAGAGACCCAGTACTTC.

The V and J genes are TRBV3-1 (or the pseudogene TRBV3-2) and TRBJ2-4, with TRBD2 matching 9 bases. CDR1 and CDR2 (germline): LGHDT, YNNKEL (reference sequence). The CDR3 has 16 residues. V trimming: 0 bases; J trimming: 8 bases; junction bases outside the gene matches: 8. CDR3 DNA: TGTGCCAGCAGCCAAGATGTGTCGAGCGGGAGGCACATTCAGTACTTC. Protein sequence: CASSQDVSSGRHIQYF.

This chain joins TRBV27 and TRBJ1-6, with TRBD1 matching over 9 bases. Germline V gene lookup returns CDR1 MNHEY and CDR2 SMNVEV (reference sequence). This CDR3 spans 14 amino acids. V lost 2 bases and J lost 8; bases outside the gene matches: 1. The CDR3 region has the DNA TGTGCCAGCAGTTTAGGACAGGGGTATTCACCCCTCCACTTT. Translated: CASSLGQGYSPLHF.

This chain uses TRBV18 with TRBJ1-4, with D hard to call. Germline-derived CDR1 and CDR2 are KGHSH and LQKENI. V dropped 4 bases and J dropped 5 bases, with 14 bases sitting between them. This CDR3 has 15 amino acids. The CDR3 loop is CASSLSVRPNEKLFF. The CDR3 nucleotides read TGTGCCAGCTCACTCTCGGTCAGGCCAAATGAAAAACTGTTTTTT.

Details on this clone: The sample has other DNA sequences that encode this CDR3 too. The CDR3 loop reads CASSFRGNQPQHF. CDR3 DNA: TGCGCCAGCAGCTTTCGGGGCAATCAGCCCCAGCATTTT. V and J are TRBV5-1 and TRBJ1-5, with unresolved D. Trimming removed 2 bases at V and 2 bases at J, with 5 bases between. CDR3 length equals 13 residues. CDR1 and CDR2 from the germline V gene are SGHRS and YFSETQ.

The chain recombines TRBV5-4 with TRBJ1-5, with TRBD1 matching over 7 bases. This CDR3 is 15 amino acids long. The V gene end was trimmed by 0 bases and the J gene end by 1 base; junction bases not matched to a gene: 1. Germline V CDR1 and CDR2: SGHNT, YYREEE (reference sequence). CDR3 amino acids: CASSLGGQSNQPQHF. DNA for the CDR3: TGTGCCAGCAGCTTGGGGGGACAGAGCAATCAGCCCCAGCATTTT.

The J gene is TRBJ2-5, the V gene TRBV10-3; 7 bases align to TRBD1. After removal of 6 bases from V and 1 base from J, the junction contained 8 bases not matched to a gene. The germline V gene encodes CDR1 ENHRY and CDR2 SYGVKD. The CDR3 consists of 15 residues. This CDR3 reads CAISETGMSQETQYF. The CDR3 nucleotides are TGTGCCATCAGCGAGACAGGGATGTCCCAAGAGACCCAGTACTTC.

The V and J genes are TRBV7-2 and TRBJ1-2; D gene ambiguous. Germline V gene data show CDR1 as SGHTA and CDR2 as FQGNSA. V dropped 1 base and J dropped 7 bases, with 13 bases sitting between them. The CDR3 extends over 14 amino acids. The CDR3: CASSLGGGKGGYTF. The CDR3 DNA is TGTGCCAGCAGCTTAGGGGGAGGAAAGGGTGGCTACACCTTC. The entire variable domain, with the rest obtained from reference TRBV7-2 and TRBJ1-2, is as follows: GAGVSQSPSNKVTEKGKDVELRCDPISGHTALYWYRQSLGQGLEFLIYFQGNSAPDKSGLPSDRFSAERTGGSVSTLTIQRTQQEDSAVYLCASSLGGGKGGYTFGSGTRLTVV.

This clone came up a few times. The chain employs TRBV18 and TRBJ1-4; the match to TRBD1 covers 10 bases. The V segment lost 8 bases and the J segment 6 bases; nucleotides outside the gene matches: 6. Looked up from germline, CDR1 is KGHSH and CDR2 is LQKENI. The length of the CDR3 is 14 residues. The CDR3 protein is CASAPGQGHEKLFF. The CDR3 nucleotides read TGTGCCAGCGCGCCGGGACAGGGGCATGAAAAACTGTTTTTT.

V and J are TRBV24-1 and TRBJ1-3; 8 bases align to TRBD1. J was trimmed by 0 bases and V by 4 bases; bases with no gene match: 7. This CDR3 comprises 17 residues. CDR1 and CDR2 from the germline V gene are KGHDR and SFDVKD. The CDR3 DNA reads as TGTGCCACCAGTGACGGACAGGGAGAAGGCTCTGGAAACACCATATATTTT. As protein: CATSDGQGEGSGNTIYF.

This clone was counted between two and nine times. The chain uses TRBV25-1 and TRBJ1-2; 7 positions match TRBD1. Germline V lookup: CDR1 MGHDK, CDR2 SYGVNS. The CDR3 covers 13 residues. V shed 2 bases, J shed 7 bases, and the junction held 4 bases outside the gene matches. As DNA, the CDR3 is TGTGCCAGCAGTGAAGACAGGGCAGGTGGCTACACCTTC. This codes for CASSEDRAGGYTF.